The present T cell receptor (beta chain) was sequenced within a study of blood T cell repertoires in COVID-19 (TCRdb year 2020). Turning to the overall study: Collaborator samples came from the United States, Italy and Spain and covered acute and convalescent phases of COVID-19. The material from the prospective study consisted of cDNA or gDNA derived from T cells, B-cell-depleted T cells, or PBMCs. Deeply sampled blood TCRbeta repertoires from subjects exposed to, actively infected with, or recovered from COVID-19 were included in the dataset. A freely available public database, intended as a resource for researchers studying the immune response to SARS-CoV-2, is where the repertoires were released. The samples were drawn from the first 160 participants of the ongoing ImmuneRACE study and from 950 to 1,500 subjects provided by 6 global collaborators. The sample metadata nearly always contained a de-identified subject ID, COVID-19 status, age in years and sex. HLA class I and class II types, where available, came from metadata supplied by the sample provider rather than from assay-based typing.

Study-level results and caveats: Clinical and demographic metadata were provided uncurated, with the amount varying by source and participant.

TCRbeta CDR3 regions were amplified from genomic DNA using the immunoSEQ Assay, a bias-controlled multiplex PCR. In the source study's methods: Nucleated cell counts per sample were estimated from amplification of reference gene primers within the assay. Sequence reads were collapsed and filtered to measure the absolute abundance of every unique TCRbeta CDR3 rearrangement. For each sample, productive Simpson clonality was calculated by taking the square root of Simpson's diversity index across productive rearrangements. Imported from immuneACCESS, the table was reduced by TCRdb to in-frame sequences with V and J called. These copies leave out some clones; in studies compared against another copy, an unresolved V gene accounts for under half, and the cause of the remainder is not known. V and J calls and clone size are those listed in that table; D and trimming were worked out from the DNA. The sample table records around 240,000 clones; over 80% of these occur just once. The top ten constitute about 0.95% of the sample.

From its cysteine to its phenylalanine, the CDR3 spans 14 amino acids. Of the read, only the CDR3 DNA is kept; its 42 bases are in frame from base 1. From the germline V gene, CDR1 is MDHEN and CDR2 is SYDVKM. V loses 5 bases at its end and J loses 1 base; junction bases beyond the gene matches: 5. Participants in the prospective study were enrolled through a virtual design, were aged 18 to 89 years, and lived in about 25 United States geographic areas. Cohort assignment in the prospective study relied on participant-reported clinical history from a screening survey and a study questionnaire. Exposed participants had been in contact with someone with a PCR-confirmed or clinician-diagnosed COVID-19 case within 2 weeks of study entry. Each participant in the prospective study had whole blood, serum and a nasopharyngeal or oropharyngeal swab collected by mobile phlebotomists. Participants in the prospective study had the option to provide additional blood draws and questionnaires over a 2-month period. Prospective study blood samples were shipped either frozen or at room temperature before DNA extraction.

A word on this clone: Its cognate antigen has yet to be identified. Within one base of it there is no much larger clone, and no base qualities were kept.

The TCR sequence derives from a man aged 45-65 years who had been exposed to COVID-19. The sample taken for sequencing was PBMCs or T cells enriched from blood (not recorded which). Here the chain combines TRBV28 and TRBJ2-7, and 7 junction bases match TRBD2. The nucleotide sequence reads TGTGCCAGCAGTCCCGTGGGGGGGTCCTACGAGCAGTACTTC. Translated, this is CASSPVGGSYEQYF.